This T cell receptor (beta chain) stems from a study of cytomegalovirus exposure and HLA in healthy donors. Whole-study findings and limits: The authors listed 164 TCR beta chains as cytomegalovirus-associated. Under in vitro conditions, three CMV-associated chains were confirmed as specific for CMV antigens. Later analysis showed TCR association rates varying by HLA locus, highest for DRB1 and lowest for HLA-C.

CDR1 and CDR2 from the germline V gene are SGHTA and FQGNSA. This CDR3 comprises 15 residues. V lost 4 bases to trimming and J lost 4 bases; unmatched junction nucleotides: 8. The PCR used 60 Vbeta and 13 Jbeta primers. Method: immunoSEQ multiplex PCR; TCRdb's copy keeps in-frame clones and lacks some. This table has 100,000 to 150,000 clones, around 70% appearing once. With respect to this clone: Its specificity is not known.

The specimen was PBMCs. The receptor comes from a woman aged 40-49 years in good health and CMV-seronegative. This rearrangement joins TRBV7-2 to TRBJ2-3, with 7 bases aligning to TRBD2. The CDR3 sequence: CASSWWGGESDTQYF. The CDR3 coding sequence is TGTGCCAGCAGCTGGTGGGGGGGGGAATCAGATACGCAGTATTTT.